Listed below are T cell receptor beta chains from one sample, sequenced in a study of blood T cells in healthy people across ages. TCRdb used MiXCR to reprocess the 5' RACE reads, holding one entry per CDR3 protein. The sample lists 1.2 million to 1.5 million distinct CDR3 sequences; 42% were seen once. Sequencing used blood. The receptor set was obtained from a woman aged 18-29 years in good health. Both conserved end residues are part of each CDR3. The D gene is left open where the match is weak. Only some rows state a clone size, as once, few, many or a class for expanded clones.

V: TRBV4-1; J: TRBJ2-3; size: few; D: .; DNA: TGCGCCAGCAGCCAAGATAGGTCTGGCCCGCCCACAGATACGCAGTATTTT; CDR3: CASSQDRSGPPTDTQYF
V: TRBV5-1; J: TRBJ2-5; size: .; D: TRBD1; DNA: TGCGCCAGCAGCTCGACCGGGGGACAGGCAAGAAGGGAGACCCAGTACTTC; CDR3: CASSSTGGQARRETQYF
V: TRBV20-1; J: TRBJ2-3; size: few; D: .; DNA: TGCAGTGCCGGGAGCTCGGATACGCAGTATTTT; CDR3: CSAGSSDTQYF
V: TRBV10-3; J: TRBJ2-7; size: .; D: .; DNA: TGTGCCATCGGTGATGTACAGGAATGGAGCTACGAGCAGTACTTC; CDR3: CAIGDVQEWSYEQYF
V: TRBV3-1; J: TRBJ2-7; size: .; D: TRBD2; DNA: TGTGCCAGCAGCCCCACGGGACTAGAAGACCGCGAGCAGTACTTC; CDR3: CASSPTGLEDREQYF
V: TRBV6-2/TRBV6-3; J: TRBJ2-3; size: .; D: TRBD2; DNA: TGTGCCAGCAGTTACTTTTCTAGACTAGCGGGAACGCAGTATTTT; CDR3: CASSYFSRLAGTQYF
V: TRBV5-1; J: TRBJ2-1; size: many; D: .; DNA: TGCGCCAGCAGCTTCAAGGTCGTCGGGGGTGAGCAGTTCTTC; CDR3: CASSFKVVGGEQFF
V: TRBV5-1; J: TRBJ2-5; size: many; D: TRBD2; DNA: TGTGCCAGCAGTTTGGCTAGCGGTAGGGAGACCCAGTACTTC; CDR3: CASSLASGRETQYF
V: TRBV30; J: TRBJ2-3; size: once; D: TRBD2; DNA: TGTGCCTGTTACAGCGGGATGTTGGCAGATACGCAGTATTTT; CDR3: CACYSGMLADTQYF
V: TRBV7-8; J: TRBJ2-7; size: .; D: .; DNA: TGTGCCAGCAGCCCCGCCGGAATCTACGAGCAGTACTTC; CDR3: CASSPAGIYEQYF
V: TRBV9; J: TRBJ1-4; size: .; D: .; DNA: TGTGCCAGCAGCCTTACAGGGTTGGGAGAAAAACTGTTTTTT; CDR3: CASSLTGLGEKLFF
V: TRBV27; J: TRBJ1-1; size: .; D: .; DNA: TGTGCCAGCAGTGTAGCTCCAGGGCCGACTGAAGCTTTCTTT; CDR3: CASSVAPGPTEAFF
V: TRBV27; J: TRBJ2-1; size: .; D: TRBD2; DNA: TGTGCCAGCAATATCATTGGACTAGCGGGAGGGCATGAGCAGTTCTTC; CDR3: CASNIIGLAGGHEQFF
V: TRBV5-5; J: TRBJ1-1; size: few; D: .; DNA: TGTGCCAGCCTCAGCGAGCAACGGTTGAACACTGAAGCTTTCTTT; CDR3: CASLSEQRLNTEAFF
V: TRBV28; J: TRBJ2-7; size: few; D: .; DNA: TGTGCCAGCAGCGAGGGCAGCAGATACGAGCAGTACTTC; CDR3: CASSEGSRYEQYF
V: TRBV27; J: TRBJ2-7; size: .; D: .; DNA: TGTGCCAGCAGTTCCCGGGGGGCAACCTACGAGCAGTACTTC; CDR3: CASSSRGATYEQYF
V: TRBV7-2; J: TRBJ1-3; size: .; D: TRBD1; DNA: TGTGCCAGCAGCTTAGTATGGACAGGGTACGGAAACACCATATATTTT; CDR3: CASSLVWTGYGNTIYF
V: TRBV15; J: TRBJ1-1; size: few; D: TRBD1; DNA: TGTGCCACCAGCAGACAGGGGGTCGGTTACACTGAAGCTTTCTTT; CDR3: CATSRQGVGYTEAFF
V: TRBV4-1; J: TRBJ1-6; size: .; D: .; DNA: TGCGCCAGCAATCCCCAGGGCGGTTCACCCCTCCACTTT; CDR3: CASNPQGGSPLHF
V: TRBV7-2; J: TRBJ2-5; size: few; D: .; DNA: TGTGCCACCGACGGGCCCTTTCAAGAGACCCAGTACTTC; CDR3: CATDGPFQETQYF
V: TRBV7-9; J: TRBJ2-1; size: .; D: .; DNA: TGTGCCAGCAGACGTCGAACAACCCCCTCCTACGAGCAGTTCTTC; CDR3: CASRRRTTPSYEQFF
V: TRBV6-5; J: TRBJ2-3; size: .; D: .; DNA: TGTGCCAGCAGTTACTCGGGGCAGGTCACAGATACGCAGTATTTT; CDR3: CASSYSGQVTDTQYF
V: TRBV7-9; J: TRBJ2-7; size: .; D: TRBD2; DNA: TGTGCCAGCAGCCCGGGGGGTTCCCACGAGCAGTACTTC; CDR3: CASSPGGSHEQYF
V: TRBV9; J: TRBJ2-1; size: few; D: .; DNA: TGTGCCAGCAGCGTAGGCGGCAGGGGAACGATGGGGGGTTCCTACAATGAGCAGTTCTTC; CDR3: CASSVGGRGTMGGSYNEQFF
V: TRBV12-3/TRBV12-4; J: TRBJ1-2; size: .; D: .; DNA: TGTGCCAGCAGTTTTGGTCCCAACGGCTACACCTTC; CDR3: CASSFGPNGYTF
V: TRBV3-1; J: TRBJ2-7; size: .; D: .; DNA: TGTGCCAGCAGCCAATACCTCTACGAGCAGTACTTC; CDR3: CASSQYLYEQYF
V: TRBV2; J: TRBJ2-1; size: .; D: TRBD2; DNA: TGTGCCAGCACTACCCCGGGACTAGGGTATGACAATGAGCAGTTCTTC; CDR3: CASTTPGLGYDNEQFF
V: TRBV28; J: TRBJ1-5; size: few; D: TRBD1; DNA: TGTGCCAGCAGTCGCGGGACAGTCAATCAGCCCCAGCATTTT; CDR3: CASSRGTVNQPQHF
V: TRBV29-1; J: TRBJ2-7; size: few; D: TRBD1; DNA: TGCAGCGCTTGGACAGGCAGAGGGGAGCAGTACTTC; CDR3: CSAWTGRGEQYF
V: TRBV28; J: TRBJ2-4; size: .; D: TRBD1; DNA: TGTGCCAGCAGTAACGAGGGGGCGGTAGCCAAAAACATTCAGTACTTC; CDR3: CASSNEGAVAKNIQYF
V: TRBV7-2; J: TRBJ2-7; size: .; D: .; DNA: TGTGCCAGCAGCTTCTTTTTTGGGGACGAGCAGTACTTC; CDR3: CASSFFFGDEQYF
V: TRBV6-5; J: TRBJ2-1; size: .; D: .; DNA: TGTGCCAGCAGTTGGTCGTGGAGGGAGACTGAGCAGTTCTTC; CDR3: CASSWSWRETEQFF
V: TRBV29-1; J: TRBJ2-3; size: .; D: TRBD2; DNA: TGCAGCGTTGAAGTGGGGGGGTTTACAGATACGCAGTATTTT; CDR3: CSVEVGGFTDTQYF
V: TRBV5-5; J: TRBJ1-2; size: .; D: TRBD1; DNA: TGTGCCAGCAGCTTGGAGGAGGACAGGGTCTATGGCTACACCTTC; CDR3: CASSLEEDRVYGYTF
V: TRBV27; J: TRBJ1-2; size: .; D: .; DNA: TGTGCCAGCAGTACTCCCTCATCCCACAGGCCCGTCTATGGCTACACCTTC; CDR3: CASSTPSSHRPVYGYTF
V: TRBV27; J: TRBJ1-2; size: .; D: .; DNA: TGTGCCAGCAGGGTACAGGCCCAGGATGGCTGCACCTTC; CDR3: CASRVQAQDGCTF
V: TRBV30; J: TRBJ1-1; size: .; D: .; DNA: TGTGCCTGGAGTGTAAGTGGGGGGGAAGCTTTCTTT; CDR3: CAWSVSGGEAFF
V: TRBV20-1; J: TRBJ2-1; size: few; D: .; DNA: TGCAGTGCTAGGATGGGTCTAGCGAACTCCTACAATGAGCAGTTCTTC; CDR3: CSARMGLANSYNEQFF
V: TRBV28; J: TRBJ2-7; size: .; D: .; DNA: TGTGCCAGCAGTAGGGGGGGTTGGGCCTACGAGCAGTACTTC; CDR3: CASSRGGWAYEQYF
V: TRBV7-2; J: TRBJ2-1; size: .; D: TRBD2; DNA: TGTGCCAGCAGTCGAGGGGGACTAGCGGGGTACTACTTCAATGAGCAGTTCTTC; CDR3: CASSRGGLAGYYFNEQFF
V: TRBV3-1; J: TRBJ2-3; size: .; D: .; DNA: TGTGCCAGCAGCCTAACGGACCTGAGCACAGATACGCAGTATTTT; CDR3: CASSLTDLSTDTQYF
V: TRBV6-2/TRBV6-3; J: TRBJ2-5; size: .; D: .; DNA: TGTGCCAGCATAGGCGGCGACAATGAGCAGTACTTC; CDR3: CASIGGDNEQYF
V: TRBV4-1; J: TRBJ2-3; size: .; D: .; DNA: TGCGCCAGCAGCCAAGGTAACGAGTACACAGATACGCAGTATTTT; CDR3: CASSQGNEYTDTQYF
V: TRBV5-8; J: TRBJ2-2; size: .; D: TRBD1; DNA: TGTGCCAGCAGCTCACGGACAGGGACGAACACCGGGGAGCTGTTTTTT; CDR3: CASSSRTGTNTGELFF
V: TRBV7-9; J: TRBJ1-4; size: .; D: .; DNA: TGTGCCAGCAGCTTAGGCCAGATAAACCCGGAAAAACTGTTTTTT; CDR3: CASSLGQINPEKLFF
V: TRBV13; J: TRBJ2-7; size: .; D: .; DNA: TGTGCCAGCAGAGGAAAGGGTTTGGGCGAGCAGTACTTC; CDR3: CASRGKGLGEQYF
V: TRBV5-6; J: TRBJ2-3; size: few; D: .; DNA: TGTGCCAGCAGCGATAATTCGGACTACCGACTTTATACGCAGTATTTT; CDR3: CASSDNSDYRLYTQYF
V: TRBV2; J: TRBJ2-6; size: .; D: .; DNA: TGTGCCAGCAATCTAGGTAGAGACTCTGGGGCCAACGTCCTGACTTTC; CDR3: CASNLGRDSGANVLTF
V: TRBV6-1; J: TRBJ1-2; size: .; D: .; DNA: TGTGCCAGCAGTGAAGCCCCTATGGCCTATGGCTACACCTTC; CDR3: CASSEAPMAYGYTF
V: TRBV5-1; J: TRBJ1-1; size: many; D: .; DNA: TGCGCCAGCAGCTTGAAGGAGCAGGGACACACTGAAGCTTTCTTT; CDR3: CASSLKEQGHTEAFF
V: TRBV20-1; J: TRBJ1-2; size: once; D: .; DNA: TGCAGTGCTAGAGCGGGTGGGGATGGCTACACCTTC; CDR3: CSARAGGDGYTF